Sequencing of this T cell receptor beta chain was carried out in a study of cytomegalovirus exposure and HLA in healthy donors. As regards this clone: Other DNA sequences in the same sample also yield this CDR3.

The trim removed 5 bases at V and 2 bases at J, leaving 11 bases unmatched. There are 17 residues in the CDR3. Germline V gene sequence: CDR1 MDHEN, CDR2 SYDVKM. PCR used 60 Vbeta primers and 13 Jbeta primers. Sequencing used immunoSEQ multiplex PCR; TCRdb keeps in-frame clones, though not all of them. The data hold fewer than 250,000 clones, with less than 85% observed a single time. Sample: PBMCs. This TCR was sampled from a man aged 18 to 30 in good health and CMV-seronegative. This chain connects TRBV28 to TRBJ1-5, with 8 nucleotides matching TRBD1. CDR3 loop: CASSPNGQGGGNQPQHF. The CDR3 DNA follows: TGTGCCAGCAGTCCCAACGGACAGGGAGGAGGCAATCAGCCCCAGCATTTT.